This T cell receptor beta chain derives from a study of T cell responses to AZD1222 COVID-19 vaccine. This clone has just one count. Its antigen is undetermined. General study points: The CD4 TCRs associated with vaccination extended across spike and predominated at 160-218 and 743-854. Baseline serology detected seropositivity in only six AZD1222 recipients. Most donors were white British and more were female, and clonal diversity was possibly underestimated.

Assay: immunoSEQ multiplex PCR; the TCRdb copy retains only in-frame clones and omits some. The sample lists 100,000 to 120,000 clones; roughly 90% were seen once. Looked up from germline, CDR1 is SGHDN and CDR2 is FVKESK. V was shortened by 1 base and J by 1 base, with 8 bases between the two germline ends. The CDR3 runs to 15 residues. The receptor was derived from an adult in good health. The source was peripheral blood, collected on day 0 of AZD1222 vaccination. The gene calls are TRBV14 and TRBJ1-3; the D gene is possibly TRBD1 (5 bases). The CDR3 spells CASSQGRGSGNTIYF. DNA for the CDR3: TGTGCCAGCAGCCAAGGGAGGGGATCTGGAAACACCATATATTTT. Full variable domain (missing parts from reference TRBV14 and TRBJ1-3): EAGVTQFPSHSVIEKGQTVTLRCDPISGHDNLYWYRRVMGKEIKFLLHFVKESKQDESGMPNNRFLAERTGGTYSTLKVQPAELEDSGVYFCASSQGRGSGNTIYFGEGSWLTVV.